Listed below are T cell receptor beta chains from one sample, sequenced in a study of graft-versus-host responses after intestinal transplantation. What these receptors recognize is not known. Generated by immunoSEQ multiplex PCR, the TCRdb table keeps only in-frame clones and is missing some. The table includes 80,000 to 95,000 clones, around 93% detected once. Sequenced material: unstimulated CD8+ T cells sorted from spleen or lymph node cells, taken before intestinal transplant. The receptors derive from a human donor who received an intestinal transplant. Both conserved end residues are trimmed from each CDR3. Clone size is shown for a subset of rows, as once, few, many or a class of expanded clone.

>TRBV6-1|NA|TRBJ2-3
AGNKAGAYTDTQY
>TRBV27|NA|TRBJ2-4
ASSMSGGASSKNIQY
>TRBV14|NA|TRBJ2-6
ASSRGQGLTSGANVLT
>TRBV10-3|NA|TRBJ1-1
AIRTGGDDEAF
>TRBV30|NA|TRBJ2-7
AWSSGAEQY
>TRBV2|few|TRBJ2-7
ASSEALGLSYEQY
>TRBV19|once|TRBJ2-2
ASSMLRGGRTGELF
>TRBV2|NA|TRBJ2-1
ASSEALPGTSGSGSYNEQF
>TRBV19|NA|TRBJ2-4
ASSMMRGASGIQY
>TRBV9|NA|TRBJ1-2
ASSEILTADGYT
>TRBV27|NA|TRBJ1-1
ASSLSGGRNTEAF
>TRBV5-6|NA|TRBJ2-3
ASSPQVSATQY
>TRBV30|NA|TRBJ2-7
AWSPWDRGRGEQY